The 5 T cell receptor beta chains below all came from one sample that was sequenced in a study of cytomegalovirus exposure and HLA in healthy donors. This PCR relied on a set of 60 Vbeta primers and 13 Jbeta primers. Using immunoSEQ multiplex PCR, the repertoire was profiled, and TCRdb retains in-frame clones only, with some absent. The sample consists of 160,000 or so clones, roughly 80% of them appearing once. The sequenced sample consisted of PBMCs. These receptors were obtained from a man between 35 and 55 years old in good health and CMV-seronegative.

The genes are TRBV7-8 and TRBJ2-1, with a tentative D call TRBD2 (6 bases). V was pared by 5 bases and J by 2 bases, with 13 bases between. Germline V CDR1 and CDR2: SGHVS, FQNEAQ. The CDR3 totals 15 residues. The CDR3 loop is CASSLGWGAYNEQFF. The CDR3 DNA reads as TGTGCCAGCAGCCTGGGATGGGGGGCCTACAATGAGCAGTTCTTC.

V and J are TRBV11-2 and TRBJ1-6; D is unresolved. Germline V lookup: CDR1 SGHAT, CDR2 FQNNGV. Trimming removed 5 bases from V and 0 bases from J, with 11 bases in between. The CDR3 extends over 16 amino acids. The CDR3 sequence: CASSRDSLSYNSPLHF. CDR3 bases: TGTGCCAGCAGCCGAGACTCCCTCTCCTATAATTCACCCCTCCACTTT.

The genes are TRBV5-1 and TRBJ2-1, with 9 nucleotides matching TRBD1. V shed 0 bases and J 2 bases; nucleotides not matched to a gene: 0. Germline CDR1 and CDR2: SGHRS and YFSETQ. The CDR3 has 15 residues. The CDR3 coding sequence is TGCGCCAGCAGCTTGGACAGGGGGCCCTACAATGAGCAGTTCTTC. Translating it yields CASSLDRGPYNEQFF.

V is TRBV28 and J is TRBJ1-5, with no clear D. The CDR3 loop spans 14 amino acids. Per the germline V gene, CDR1 is MDHEN and CDR2 is SYDVKM. Trimming took 2 bases from V and 0 from J, leaving 5 bases between them. The CDR3 DNA sequence: TGTGCCAGCAGTTTAGACATTAGCAATCAGCCCCAGCATTTT. It codes for CASSLDISNQPQHF.

This clone was counted between two and nine times. This chain joins TRBV11-2 and TRBJ1-1; D call uncertain. Trimming took 6 bases from V and 4 from J, leaving 12 bases between them. There are 13 residues in the CDR3. Germline V gene sequence: CDR1 SGHAT, CDR2 FQNNGV. The CDR3 coding sequence is TGTGCCAGCAGTATACGGGGAAGCACTGAAGCTTTCTTT. Translating gives CASSIRGSTEAFF.